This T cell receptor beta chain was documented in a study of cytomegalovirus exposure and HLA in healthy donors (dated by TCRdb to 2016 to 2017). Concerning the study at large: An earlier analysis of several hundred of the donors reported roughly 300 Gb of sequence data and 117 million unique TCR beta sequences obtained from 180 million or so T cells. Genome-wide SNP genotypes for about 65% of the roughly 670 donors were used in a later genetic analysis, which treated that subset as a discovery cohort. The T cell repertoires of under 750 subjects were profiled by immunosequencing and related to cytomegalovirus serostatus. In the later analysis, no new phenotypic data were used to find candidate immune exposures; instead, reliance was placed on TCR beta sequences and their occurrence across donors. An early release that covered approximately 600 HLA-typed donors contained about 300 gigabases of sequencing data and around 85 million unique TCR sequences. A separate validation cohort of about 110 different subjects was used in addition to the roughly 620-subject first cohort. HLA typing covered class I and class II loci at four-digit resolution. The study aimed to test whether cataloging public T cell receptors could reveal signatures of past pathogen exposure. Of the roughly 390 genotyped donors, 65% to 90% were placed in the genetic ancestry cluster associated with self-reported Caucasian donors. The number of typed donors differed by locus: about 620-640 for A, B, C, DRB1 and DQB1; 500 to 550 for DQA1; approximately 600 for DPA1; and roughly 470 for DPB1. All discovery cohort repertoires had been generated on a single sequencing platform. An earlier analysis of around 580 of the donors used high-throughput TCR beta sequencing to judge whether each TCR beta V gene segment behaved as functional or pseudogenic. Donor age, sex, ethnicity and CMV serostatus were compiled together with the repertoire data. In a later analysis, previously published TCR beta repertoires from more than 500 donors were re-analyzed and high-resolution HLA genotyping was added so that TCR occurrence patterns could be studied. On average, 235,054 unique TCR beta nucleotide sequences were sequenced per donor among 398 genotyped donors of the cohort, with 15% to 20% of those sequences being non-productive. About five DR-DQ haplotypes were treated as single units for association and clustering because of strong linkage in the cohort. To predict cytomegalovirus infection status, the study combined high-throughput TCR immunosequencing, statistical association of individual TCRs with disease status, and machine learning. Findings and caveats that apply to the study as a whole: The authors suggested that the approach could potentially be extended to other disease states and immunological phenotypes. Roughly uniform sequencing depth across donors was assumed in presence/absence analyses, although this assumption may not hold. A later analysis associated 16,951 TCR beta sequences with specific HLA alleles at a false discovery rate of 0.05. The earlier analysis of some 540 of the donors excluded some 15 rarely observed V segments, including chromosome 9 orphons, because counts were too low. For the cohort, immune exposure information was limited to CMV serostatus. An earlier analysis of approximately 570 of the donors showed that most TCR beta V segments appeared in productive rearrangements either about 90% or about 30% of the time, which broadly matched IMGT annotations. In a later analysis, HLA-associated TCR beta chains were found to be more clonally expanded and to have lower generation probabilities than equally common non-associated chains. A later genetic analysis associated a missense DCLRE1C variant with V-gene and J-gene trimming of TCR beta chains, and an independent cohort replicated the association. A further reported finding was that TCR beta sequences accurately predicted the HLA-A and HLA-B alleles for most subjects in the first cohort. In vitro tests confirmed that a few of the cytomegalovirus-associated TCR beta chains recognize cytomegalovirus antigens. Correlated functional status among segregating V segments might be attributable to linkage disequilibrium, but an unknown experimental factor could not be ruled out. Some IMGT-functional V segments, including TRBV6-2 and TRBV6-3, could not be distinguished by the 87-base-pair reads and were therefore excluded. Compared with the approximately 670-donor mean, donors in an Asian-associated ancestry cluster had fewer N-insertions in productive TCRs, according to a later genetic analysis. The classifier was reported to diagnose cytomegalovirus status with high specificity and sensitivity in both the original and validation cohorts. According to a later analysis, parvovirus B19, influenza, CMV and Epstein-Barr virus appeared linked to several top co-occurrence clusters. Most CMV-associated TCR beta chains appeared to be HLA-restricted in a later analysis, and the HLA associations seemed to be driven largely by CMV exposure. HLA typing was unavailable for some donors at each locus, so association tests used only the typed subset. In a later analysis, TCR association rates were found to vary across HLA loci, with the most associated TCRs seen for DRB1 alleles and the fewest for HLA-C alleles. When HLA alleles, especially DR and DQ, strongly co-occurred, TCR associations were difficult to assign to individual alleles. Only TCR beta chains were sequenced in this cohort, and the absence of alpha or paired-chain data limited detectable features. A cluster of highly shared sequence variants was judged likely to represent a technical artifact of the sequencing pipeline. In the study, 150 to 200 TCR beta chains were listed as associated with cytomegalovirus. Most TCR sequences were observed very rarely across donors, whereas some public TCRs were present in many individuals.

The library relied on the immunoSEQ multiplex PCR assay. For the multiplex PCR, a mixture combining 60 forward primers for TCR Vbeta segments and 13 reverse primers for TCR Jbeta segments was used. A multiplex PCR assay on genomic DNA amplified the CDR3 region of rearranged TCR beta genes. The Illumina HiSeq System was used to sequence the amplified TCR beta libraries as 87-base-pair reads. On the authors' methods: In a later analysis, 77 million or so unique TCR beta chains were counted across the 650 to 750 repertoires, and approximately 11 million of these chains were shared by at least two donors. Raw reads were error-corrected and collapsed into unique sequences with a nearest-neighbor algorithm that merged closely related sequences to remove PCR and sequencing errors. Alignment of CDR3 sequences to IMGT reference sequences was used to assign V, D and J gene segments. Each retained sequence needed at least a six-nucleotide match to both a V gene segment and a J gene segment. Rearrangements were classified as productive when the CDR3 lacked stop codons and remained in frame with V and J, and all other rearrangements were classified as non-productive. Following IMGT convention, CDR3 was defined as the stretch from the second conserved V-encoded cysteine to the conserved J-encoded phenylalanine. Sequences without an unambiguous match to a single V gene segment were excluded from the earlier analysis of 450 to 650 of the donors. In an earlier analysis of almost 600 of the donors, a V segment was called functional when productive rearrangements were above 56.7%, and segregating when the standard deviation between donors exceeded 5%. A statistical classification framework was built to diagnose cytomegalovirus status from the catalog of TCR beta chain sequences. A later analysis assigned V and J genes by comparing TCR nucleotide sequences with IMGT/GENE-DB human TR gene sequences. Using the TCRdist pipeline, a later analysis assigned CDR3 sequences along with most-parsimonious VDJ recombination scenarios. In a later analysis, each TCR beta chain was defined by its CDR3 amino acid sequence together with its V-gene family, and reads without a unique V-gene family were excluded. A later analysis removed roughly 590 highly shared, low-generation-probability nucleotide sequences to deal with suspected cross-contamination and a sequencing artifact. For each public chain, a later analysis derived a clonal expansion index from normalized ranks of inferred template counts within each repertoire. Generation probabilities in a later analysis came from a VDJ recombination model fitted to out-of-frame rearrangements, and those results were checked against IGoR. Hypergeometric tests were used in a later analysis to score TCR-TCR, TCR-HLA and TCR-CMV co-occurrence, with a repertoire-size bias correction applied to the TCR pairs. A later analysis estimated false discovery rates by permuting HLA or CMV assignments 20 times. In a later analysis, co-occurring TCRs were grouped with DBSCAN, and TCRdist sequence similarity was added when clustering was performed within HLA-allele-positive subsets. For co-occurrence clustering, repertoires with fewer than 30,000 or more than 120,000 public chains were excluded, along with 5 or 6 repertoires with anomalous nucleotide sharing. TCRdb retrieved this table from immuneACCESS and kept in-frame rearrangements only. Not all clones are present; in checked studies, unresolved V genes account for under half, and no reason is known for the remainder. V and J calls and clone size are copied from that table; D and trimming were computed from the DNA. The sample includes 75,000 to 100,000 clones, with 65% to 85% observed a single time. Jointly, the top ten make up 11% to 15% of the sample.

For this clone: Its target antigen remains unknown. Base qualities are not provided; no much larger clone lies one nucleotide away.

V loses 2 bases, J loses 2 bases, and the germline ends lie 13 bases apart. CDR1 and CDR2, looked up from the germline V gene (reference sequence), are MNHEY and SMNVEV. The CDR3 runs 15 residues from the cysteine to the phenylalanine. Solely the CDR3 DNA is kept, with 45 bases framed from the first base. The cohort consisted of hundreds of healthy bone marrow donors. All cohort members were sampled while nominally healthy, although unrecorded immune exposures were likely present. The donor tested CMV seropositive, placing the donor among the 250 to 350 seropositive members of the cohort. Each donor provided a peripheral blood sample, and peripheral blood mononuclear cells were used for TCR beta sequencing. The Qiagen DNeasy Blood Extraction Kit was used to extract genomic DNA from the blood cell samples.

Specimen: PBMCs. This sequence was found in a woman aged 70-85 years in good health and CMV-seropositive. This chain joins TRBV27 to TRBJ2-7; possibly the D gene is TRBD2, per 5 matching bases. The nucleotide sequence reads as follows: TGTGCCAGCAGTTTAATGGCGGGTGTACCCTACGAGCAGTACTTC. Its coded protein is CASSLMAGVPYEQYF.